This T cell receptor (beta chain) was sequenced in a study of OX40 agonist ivuxolimab in advanced cancers. About this clone: Its cognate antigen is unknown.

Study-level results: CD4+ and CD8+ blood T cells expanded clonally by week 6 at 0.1 to 3.0 mg/kg.

Only in-frame clones appear in the TCRdb table, and some are missing; sequencing was by immunoSEQ multiplex PCR. Of approximately 79,000 clones in the sample, roughly 90% were seen once. The CDR3 runs to 15 residues. The chain recombines TRBV21-1 with TRBJ1-1; whether TRBD1, the table's D call, matches the DNA was not checked. TRBV21-1 is marked as a pseudogene. This TCR came from an adult with an advanced solid tumor such as melanoma, head and neck, liver or kidney cancer. This sample comprised CD4+ or CD8+ T cells sorted from blood, obtained in a trial of the OX40 agonist ivuxolimab. The CDR3 region is CASSLRDRDHTEAFF. CDR3 nucleotides: TGTGCCAGCAGCCTTCGGGACAGGGACCACACTGAAGCTTTCTTT.